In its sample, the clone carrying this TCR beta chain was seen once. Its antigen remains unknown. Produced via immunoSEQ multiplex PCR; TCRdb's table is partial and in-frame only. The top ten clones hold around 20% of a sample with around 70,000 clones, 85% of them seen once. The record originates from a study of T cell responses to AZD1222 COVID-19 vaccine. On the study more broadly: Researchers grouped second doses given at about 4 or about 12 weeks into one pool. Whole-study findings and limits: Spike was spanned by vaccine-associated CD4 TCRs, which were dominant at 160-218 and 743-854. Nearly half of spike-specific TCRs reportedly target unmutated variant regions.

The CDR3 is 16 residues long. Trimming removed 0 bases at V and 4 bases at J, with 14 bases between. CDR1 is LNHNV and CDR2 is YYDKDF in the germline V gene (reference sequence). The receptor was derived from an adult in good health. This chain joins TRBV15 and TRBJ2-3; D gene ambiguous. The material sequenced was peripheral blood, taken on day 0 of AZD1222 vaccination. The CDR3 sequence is CATSRDRGRRPDTQYF. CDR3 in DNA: TGTGCCACCAGCAGAGATCGAGGTAGAAGGCCAGATACGCAGTATTTT. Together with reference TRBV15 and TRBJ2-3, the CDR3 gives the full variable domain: DAMVIQNPRYQVTQFGKPVTLSCSQTLNHNVMYWYQQKSSQAPKLLFHYYDKDFNNEADTPDNFQSRRPNTSFCFLDIRSPGLGDTAMYLCATSRDRGRRPDTQYFGPGTRLTVL.